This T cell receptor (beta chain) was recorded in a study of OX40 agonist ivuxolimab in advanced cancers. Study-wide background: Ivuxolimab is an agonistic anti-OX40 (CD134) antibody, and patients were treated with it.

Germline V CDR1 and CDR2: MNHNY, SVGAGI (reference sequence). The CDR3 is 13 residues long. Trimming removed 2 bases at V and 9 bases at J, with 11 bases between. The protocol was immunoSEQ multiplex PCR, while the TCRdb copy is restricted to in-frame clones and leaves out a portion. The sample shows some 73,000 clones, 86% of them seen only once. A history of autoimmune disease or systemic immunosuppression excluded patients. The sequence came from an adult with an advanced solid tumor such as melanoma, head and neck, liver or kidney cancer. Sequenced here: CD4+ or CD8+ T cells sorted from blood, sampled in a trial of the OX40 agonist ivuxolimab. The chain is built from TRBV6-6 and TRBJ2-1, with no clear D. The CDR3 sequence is CASSYATFFEQFF. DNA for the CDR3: TGTGCCAGCAGTTACGCGACGTTTTTTGAGCAGTTCTTC.